The rows below give T cell receptor beta chains drawn from one sample of a study of identical twins. One entry per CDR3 protein, called by TCRdb with MiXCR from the 5' RACE reads. Here the sample spans about 890,000 distinct CDR3 sequences, 9% to 15% being singletons. These data were likewise used in another study, on yellow fever vaccine responses in identical twins.

The sequenced material came from PBMCs. All receptors derive from a woman between 18 and 30 years old in good health. Both conserved end residues are part of each CDR3. Fields, in order: CDR3 protein, CDR3 DNA, V gene, clone size, J gene, D gene. A D gene is named only where the DNA matches it firmly. A clone size is listed for some rows: how often the clone was seen (once, few, many), or a class if it is expanded.

cdr3_aa: CASRKGTDMNTEAFF; cdr3_nt: TGTGCCAGCAGAAAGGGGACAGACATGAACACTGAAGCTTTCTTT; v_call: TRBV5-5; clone_size: NA; j_call: TRBJ1-1; d_call: TRBD1
cdr3_aa: CASSYWGLGDSPLHF; cdr3_nt: TGTGCCAGCAGTTACTGGGGGTTAGGTGATTCACCCCTCCACTTT; v_call: TRBV6-5; clone_size: few; j_call: TRBJ1-6; d_call: NA
cdr3_aa: CAIRGRDYGYTF; cdr3_nt: TGTGCCATCAGGGGCAGGGACTATGGCTACACCTTC; v_call: TRBV10-3; clone_size: many; j_call: TRBJ1-2; d_call: NA
cdr3_aa: CASSPSRGHSATEAFF; cdr3_nt: TGTGCCAGCTCACCGTCGAGGGGTCACTCGGCCACTGAAGCTTTCTTT; v_call: TRBV18; clone_size: few; j_call: TRBJ1-1; d_call: NA
cdr3_aa: CASRGQITGELFF; cdr3_nt: TGTGCCAGCAGGGGACAGATCACCGGGGAGCTGTTTTTT; v_call: TRBV7-9; clone_size: many; j_call: TRBJ2-2; d_call: TRBD1
cdr3_aa: CASTWGLNQPQHF; cdr3_nt: TGTGCCAGCACCTGGGGACTCAATCAGCCCCAGCATTTT; v_call: TRBV12-3/TRBV12-4; clone_size: many; j_call: TRBJ1-5; d_call: NA
cdr3_aa: CAISDDTLFSGNTIYF; cdr3_nt: TGTGCCATCAGTGACGACACCCTGTTCTCTGGAAACACCATATATTTT; v_call: TRBV10-3; clone_size: NA; j_call: TRBJ1-3; d_call: NA
cdr3_aa: CASSQLQGLAGGIGELFF; cdr3_nt: TGCGCCAGCAGCCAACTACAAGGACTAGCGGGAGGGATCGGGGAGCTGTTTTTT; v_call: TRBV4-1; clone_size: few; j_call: TRBJ2-2; d_call: TRBD2
cdr3_aa: CASSSQTGGYSPLHF; cdr3_nt: TGTGCCAGCAGTTCACAAACGGGGGGATATTCACCCCTCCACTTT; v_call: TRBV6-5; clone_size: NA; j_call: TRBJ1-6; d_call: NA
cdr3_aa: CASGFYPILERGSYNEQFF; cdr3_nt: TGTGCTAGTGGTTTCTACCCTATCTTAGAGCGGGGGTCCTACAATGAGCAGTTCTTC; v_call: TRBV12-5; clone_size: NA; j_call: TRBJ2-1; d_call: TRBD2
cdr3_aa: CASSFVGRAYNEQFF; cdr3_nt: TGTGCCAGCAGTTTCGTCGGGAGGGCCTACAATGAGCAGTTCTTC; v_call: TRBV12-3/TRBV12-4; clone_size: NA; j_call: TRBJ2-1; d_call: TRBD2
cdr3_aa: CASRPWANEQFF; cdr3_nt: TGTGCCAGCAGGCCTTGGGCCAATGAGCAGTTCTTC; v_call: TRBV2; clone_size: NA; j_call: TRBJ2-1; d_call: NA
cdr3_aa: CASSSGTSGTDEQFF; cdr3_nt: TGTGCCAGCAGTTCGGGGACTAGCGGGACGGATGAGCAGTTCTTC; v_call: TRBV7-9; clone_size: NA; j_call: TRBJ2-1; d_call: TRBD2
cdr3_aa: CASSRTSQRPTYEQYF; cdr3_nt: TGCGCCAGCAGCCGAACGAGCCAGAGACCTACCTACGAGCAGTACTTC; v_call: TRBV5-1; clone_size: many; j_call: TRBJ2-7; d_call: NA
cdr3_aa: CASSVVTMGQVRDEQFF; cdr3_nt: TGTGCCAGCAGCGTTGTAACAATGGGACAGGTCCGCGATGAGCAGTTCTTC; v_call: TRBV9; clone_size: NA; j_call: TRBJ2-1; d_call: TRBD1
cdr3_aa: CASSLPGGRRNEQFF; cdr3_nt: TGTGCCAGCAGCCTCCCGGGGGGGCGTCGTAATGAGCAGTTCTTC; v_call: TRBV7-9; clone_size: NA; j_call: TRBJ2-1; d_call: TRBD2
cdr3_aa: CASSDRTGATDTQYF; cdr3_nt: TGTGCCAGCAGTGATAGGACAGGGGCTACAGATACGCAGTATTTT; v_call: TRBV2; clone_size: few; j_call: TRBJ2-3; d_call: TRBD1
cdr3_aa: CASSVVPGGAQDTQYF; cdr3_nt: TGTGCCAGCAGCGTGGTACCCGGTGGGGCCCAGGATACGCAGTATTTT; v_call: TRBV9; clone_size: few; j_call: TRBJ2-3; d_call: NA
cdr3_aa: CSAGVTPGTQYF; cdr3_nt: TGCAGCGCCGGGGTGACTCCTGGGACGCAGTATTTT; v_call: TRBV29-1; clone_size: few; j_call: TRBJ2-3; d_call: NA
cdr3_aa: CASSLGLGVGHVNYGYTF; cdr3_nt: TGTGCCAGCAGTTTAGGGCTGGGCGTAGGACACGTTAACTATGGCTACACCTTC; v_call: TRBV12-3/TRBV12-4; clone_size: NA; j_call: TRBJ1-2; d_call: NA
cdr3_aa: CATRGGSGANVLTF; cdr3_nt: TGTGCCACCCGTGGAGGGAGTGGGGCCAACGTCCTGACTTTC; v_call: TRBV19; clone_size: NA; j_call: TRBJ2-6; d_call: NA
cdr3_aa: CASSVATGGSLYF; cdr3_nt: TGTGCCAGCAGCGTAGCTACGGGGGGATCATTGTACTTC; v_call: TRBV9; clone_size: few; j_call: TRBJ2-7; d_call: TRBD2
cdr3_aa: CASSGLAGGLYNEQFF; cdr3_nt: TGCGCCAGCAGCGGTTTAGCGGGGGGTTTATACAATGAGCAGTTCTTC; v_call: TRBV5-1; clone_size: few; j_call: TRBJ2-1; d_call: TRBD2
cdr3_aa: CASGLGTSGSDEQFF; cdr3_nt: TGTGCTAGTGGTCTCGGGACTAGCGGGAGTGATGAGCAGTTCTTC; v_call: TRBV12-5; clone_size: NA; j_call: TRBJ2-1; d_call: TRBD2
cdr3_aa: CASSQAGTRGYNEQFF; cdr3_nt: TGTGCCAGCAGCCAAGCTGGGACAAGAGGATACAATGAGCAGTTCTTC; v_call: TRBV3-1; clone_size: NA; j_call: TRBJ2-1; d_call: NA
cdr3_aa: CASSYGQGRVEQYF; cdr3_nt: TGTGCCAGCAGTTACGGCCAGGGGAGGGTCGAGCAGTACTTC; v_call: TRBV6-5; clone_size: NA; j_call: TRBJ2-7; d_call: NA
cdr3_aa: CASSVGWASGADTQYF; cdr3_nt: TGTGCCAGCAGCGTAGGTTGGGCTAGCGGGGCAGATACGCAGTATTTT; v_call: TRBV9; clone_size: few; j_call: TRBJ2-3; d_call: TRBD2
cdr3_aa: CASSLGERGLAGNTIYF; cdr3_nt: TGTGCCAGCAGTTTAGGAGAAAGGGGACTTGCTGGAAACACCATATATTTT; v_call: TRBV12-3/TRBV12-4; clone_size: NA; j_call: TRBJ1-3; d_call: NA
cdr3_aa: CASSEWQPPTEAFF; cdr3_nt: TGTGCCAGCAGTGAGTGGCAGCCCCCCACTGAAGCTTTCTTT; v_call: TRBV2; clone_size: few; j_call: TRBJ1-1; d_call: NA
cdr3_aa: CASLPTSSYNEQFF; cdr3_nt: TGTGCCAGCCTCCCGACCAGCTCCTACAATGAGCAGTTCTTC; v_call: TRBV27; clone_size: NA; j_call: TRBJ2-1; d_call: NA
cdr3_aa: CATRDPRVPNSPLHF; cdr3_nt: TGTGCCACCAGAGACCCGCGGGTGCCTAATTCACCCCTCCACTTT; v_call: TRBV15; clone_size: many; j_call: TRBJ1-6; d_call: NA
cdr3_aa: CASRTPGQWNTEAFF; cdr3_nt: TGTGCCAGCAGAACCCCGGGACAGTGGAACACTGAAGCTTTCTTT; v_call: TRBV6-1; clone_size: NA; j_call: TRBJ1-1; d_call: TRBD1
cdr3_aa: CASSWTSGNFNEQFF; cdr3_nt: TGCGCCAGCAGCTGGACTAGCGGGAATTTCAATGAGCAGTTCTTC; v_call: TRBV5-1; clone_size: many; j_call: TRBJ2-1; d_call: TRBD2
cdr3_aa: CASSPTEWGDSYNEQFF; cdr3_nt: TGTGCCAGCAGCCCGACCGAGTGGGGGGACTCCTACAATGAGCAGTTCTTC; v_call: TRBV11-2; clone_size: NA; j_call: TRBJ2-1; d_call: NA
cdr3_aa: CASSRTGGSYEQYF; cdr3_nt: TGTGCCAGCAGCCGAACAGGGGGATCCTACGAGCAGTACTTC; v_call: TRBV7-2; clone_size: many; j_call: TRBJ2-7; d_call: TRBD1
cdr3_aa: CASSFEAGGANEQFF; cdr3_nt: TGTGCCAGCAGCTTCGAGGCGGGAGGGGCCAATGAGCAGTTCTTC; v_call: TRBV7-3; clone_size: few; j_call: TRBJ2-1; d_call: TRBD2
cdr3_aa: CASSLWGAFTDTQYF; cdr3_nt: TGCGCCAGCAGCTTGTGGGGCGCCTTCACAGATACGCAGTATTTT; v_call: TRBV5-1; clone_size: once; j_call: TRBJ2-3; d_call: NA
cdr3_aa: CASRQTGTSYEQYF; cdr3_nt: TGCGCCAGCAGACAGACCGGGACTTCTTACGAGCAGTACTTC; v_call: TRBV5-1; clone_size: few; j_call: TRBJ2-7; d_call: NA
cdr3_aa: CASNPSGKETQYF; cdr3_nt: TGTGCCAGCAACCCTAGCGGGAAAGAGACCCAGTACTTC; v_call: TRBV6-1; clone_size: few; j_call: TRBJ2-5; d_call: TRBD2
cdr3_aa: CSARLAGTHGNEQFF; cdr3_nt: TGCAGTGCTAGGCTAGCGGGAACCCATGGGAATGAGCAGTTCTTC; v_call: TRBV20-1; clone_size: few; j_call: TRBJ2-1; d_call: TRBD2
cdr3_aa: CASSLGGKVHEQYF; cdr3_nt: TGTGCCAGCAGTTTGGGCGGGAAGGTCCACGAGCAGTACTTC; v_call: TRBV12-3/TRBV12-4; clone_size: many; j_call: TRBJ2-7; d_call: NA
cdr3_aa: CASSQWNKQSSDTQYF; cdr3_nt: TGTGCCAGCAGCCAGTGGAACAAACAGAGTTCAGATACGCAGTATTTT; v_call: TRBV3-1; clone_size: few; j_call: TRBJ2-3; d_call: NA
cdr3_aa: CASSLTGTYTEAFF; cdr3_nt: TGTGCCAGCAGCTTGACGGGCACCTACACTGAAGCTTTCTTT; v_call: TRBV7-9; clone_size: NA; j_call: TRBJ1-1; d_call: NA
cdr3_aa: CASSIGAPTEAFF; cdr3_nt: TGTGCCAGCAGTATCGGGGCGCCCACTGAAGCTTTCTTT; v_call: TRBV28; clone_size: NA; j_call: TRBJ1-1; d_call: NA
cdr3_aa: CASSHPKGDSTGELFF; cdr3_nt: TGTGCCAGCAGCCACCCGAAGGGGGATAGCACCGGGGAGCTGTTTTTT; v_call: TRBV3-1; clone_size: few; j_call: TRBJ2-2; d_call: NA
cdr3_aa: CASSLGNQPQHF; cdr3_nt: TGTGCCAGCAGTTTAGGCAATCAGCCCCAGCATTTT; v_call: TRBV12-3/TRBV12-4; clone_size: many; j_call: TRBJ1-5; d_call: NA
cdr3_aa: CAISESIIGGGLNEQFF; cdr3_nt: TGTGCCATCAGTGAGTCGATTATCGGGGGGGGCCTTAATGAGCAGTTCTTC; v_call: TRBV10-3; clone_size: few; j_call: TRBJ2-1; d_call: TRBD2
cdr3_aa: CASSPTTGEEQYF; cdr3_nt: TGTGCCAGCAGCCCTACAACAGGGGAGGAGCAGTACTTC; v_call: TRBV9; clone_size: NA; j_call: TRBJ2-7; d_call: TRBD1
cdr3_aa: CASSLQGANTDTQYF; cdr3_nt: TGTGCCAGCAGCTTACAGGGGGCGAACACAGATACGCAGTATTTT; v_call: TRBV7-3; clone_size: few; j_call: TRBJ2-3; d_call: TRBD1
cdr3_aa: CASSLSSTYEQYF; cdr3_nt: TGCGCCAGCAGCTTGAGTTCTACCTACGAGCAGTACTTC; v_call: TRBV5-1; clone_size: many; j_call: TRBJ2-7; d_call: NA
cdr3_aa: CASSLAGRGYEQYF; cdr3_nt: TGTGCCAGCAGCTTGGCCGGGCGCGGGTACGAGCAGTACTTC; v_call: TRBV5-8; clone_size: few; j_call: TRBJ2-7; d_call: NA
cdr3_aa: CASSLWFVADLSYNEQFF; cdr3_nt: TGTGCCAGCAGCTTATGGTTCGTGGCGGACCTCTCCTACAATGAGCAGTTCTTC; v_call: TRBV11-2; clone_size: few; j_call: TRBJ2-1; d_call: NA
cdr3_aa: CAISRTAGNTIYF; cdr3_nt: TGTGCCATCAGCCGGACCGCCGGAAACACCATATATTTT; v_call: TRBV10-3; clone_size: NA; j_call: TRBJ1-3; d_call: NA
cdr3_aa: CASSFQRDYNEQFF; cdr3_nt: TGTGCCAGCAGTTTTCAGCGGGACTACAATGAGCAGTTCTTC; v_call: TRBV12-3/TRBV12-4; clone_size: many; j_call: TRBJ2-1; d_call: TRBD2
cdr3_aa: CASSQGQGGYGYTF; cdr3_nt: TGTGCCAGCAGTCAGGGACAGGGAGGATATGGCTACACCTTC; v_call: TRBV6-1; clone_size: few; j_call: TRBJ1-2; d_call: TRBD1